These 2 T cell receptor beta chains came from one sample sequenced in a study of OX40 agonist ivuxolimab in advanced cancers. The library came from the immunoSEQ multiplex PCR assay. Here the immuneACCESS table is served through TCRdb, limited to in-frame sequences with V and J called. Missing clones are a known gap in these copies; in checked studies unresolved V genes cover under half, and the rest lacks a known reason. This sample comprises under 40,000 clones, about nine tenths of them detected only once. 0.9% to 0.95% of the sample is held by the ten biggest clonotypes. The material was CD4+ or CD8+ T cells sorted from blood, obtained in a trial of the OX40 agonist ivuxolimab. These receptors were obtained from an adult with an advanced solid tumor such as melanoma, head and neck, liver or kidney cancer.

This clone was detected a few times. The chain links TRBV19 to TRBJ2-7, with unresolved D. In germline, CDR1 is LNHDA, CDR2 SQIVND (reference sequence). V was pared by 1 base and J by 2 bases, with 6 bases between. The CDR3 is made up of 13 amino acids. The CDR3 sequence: CASSIGGTYEQYF. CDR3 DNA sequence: TGTGCCAGTAGTATAGGAGGCACCTACGAGCAGTACTTC.

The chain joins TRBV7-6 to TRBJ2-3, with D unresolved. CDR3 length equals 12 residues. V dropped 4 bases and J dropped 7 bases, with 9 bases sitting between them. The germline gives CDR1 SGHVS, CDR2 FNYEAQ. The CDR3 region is CASSSERYTQYF. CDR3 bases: TGTGCCAGCAGCTCAGAACGATATACGCAGTATTTT.